This is a list of T cell receptor beta chains from one sample in a study of blood T cell repertoires in COVID-19. Assay used: immunoSEQ multiplex PCR; TCRdb lists only in-frame clones, some missing. Among about 100,000 clones, roughly 92% were seen once, and the ten largest hold 2.1%. The specimen sequenced was peripheral blood. These receptors were collected from a man between 50 and 59 years old with active COVID-19. Both conserved end residues are part of each CDR3. The D gene is left open where the match is weak. Only part of the rows carry a size: once, few, many, or a class if the clone is expanded.

size,D,J,V,CDR3,DNA
.,.,TRBJ1-3,TRBV6-2/TRBV6-3,CASSLPVRGYAGNTIYF,TGTGCCAGCAGCCTTCCCGTCAGGGGTTACGCTGGAAACACCATATATTTT
.,TRBD2,TRBJ2-5,TRBV20-1,CSASLAGGSTISQETQYF,TGCAGTGCTAGTCTAGCGGGGGGATCTACCATTTCTCAAGAGACCCAGTACTTC
.,.,TRBJ2-6,TRBV7-9,CASSLVRVSGANVLTF,TGTGCCAGCAGCTTAGTCCGAGTTTCTGGGGCCAACGTCCTGACTTTC
.,TRBD2,TRBJ2-3,TRBV27,CASSPGLAGGVDTQYF,TGTGCCAGCAGTCCAGGACTAGCGGGAGGAGTAGATACGCAGTATTTT
.,TRBD1,TRBJ1-1,TRBV10-2,CASRLRRDRETEAFF,TGCGCCAGCAGACTTCGCCGGGACAGGGAGACTGAAGCTTTCTTT
.,TRBD2,TRBJ2-3,TRBV14,CASSQALLAGRGTQYF,TGTGCCAGCAGCCAAGCTTTACTAGCGGGAAGGGGTACGCAGTATTTT
.,TRBD1,TRBJ1-2,TRBV19,CASMGDRGYGYTF,TGTGCCAGCATGGGGGACAGGGGCTATGGCTACACCTTC
.,.,TRBJ2-1,TRBV4-2,CASSQDTEAYNEQFF,TGTGCCAGCAGCCAAGATACCGAGGCCTACAATGAGCAGTTCTTC
.,.,TRBJ2-3,TRBV24-1,CATSDLVRADTQYF,TGTGCCACCAGTGATTTGGTCCGAGCAGATACGCAGTATTTT
.,.,TRBJ1-2,TRBV7-9,CASSLGETPGYTF,TGTGCCAGCAGCTTAGGGGAGACACCTGGCTACACCTTC
.,TRBD2,TRBJ2-1,TRBV11-2,CASSLVPSGRGYEQFF,TGTGCCAGCAGCTTAGTCCCCAGCGGGAGAGGTTATGAGCAGTTCTTC
.,TRBD2,TRBJ2-1,TRBV7-2,CASSLGTSVHEQFF,TGTGCCAGCAGCTTGGGGACTAGCGTACATGAGCAGTTCTTC
once,TRBD1,TRBJ2-1,TRBV7-8,CASSLRDREQFF,TGTGCCAGCAGCCTTCGGGACAGAGAGCAGTTCTTC
.,TRBD2,TRBJ2-2,TRBV19,CASTGGVGAGELFF,TGTGCCAGTACCGGGGGGGTAGGGGCCGGGGAGCTGTTTTTT
.,.,TRBJ2-1,TRBV27,CASPPRRGVNYNEQFF,TGTGCCAGCCCCCCCCGGCGGGGAGTTAACTACAATGAGCAGTTCTTC
.,TRBD1,TRBJ1-6,TRBV5-4,CASTRQGSNSPLHF,TGTGCCAGCACCCGACAGGGTTCTAATTCACCCCTCCACTTT
.,.,TRBJ2-4,TRBV2,CASSVPQGAKNIQYF,TGTGCCAGCAGTGTCCCACAGGGAGCCAAAAACATTCAGTACTTC
.,.,TRBJ2-1,TRBV19,CASSAPGLLSEQFF,TGTGCCAGTAGTGCACCGGGACTCTTATCTGAGCAGTTCTTC
.,.,TRBJ2-1,TRBV19,CASSSGRVTPNEQFF,TGTGCCAGTTCTTCTGGGCGAGTCACCCCCAATGAGCAGTTCTTC
.,TRBD2,TRBJ2-1,TRBV5-1,CASSPGLAGGLNEQFF,TGCGCCAGCAGCCCGGGACTAGCGGGGGGATTGAATGAGCAGTTCTTC
.,.,TRBJ1-1,TRBV2,CASTLGGRGTEAFF,TGTGCCAGCACCCTCGGGGGGAGAGGCACTGAAGCTTTCTTT
.,.,TRBJ2-5,TRBV19,CASSLQGLRGTQYF,TGTGCCAGTAGTCTCCAGGGTCTAAGGGGGACCCAGTACTTC
.,TRBD2,TRBJ2-2,TRBV24-1,CATSPSRRGATGELFF,TGTGCCACCAGTCCGAGTCGGCGGGGGGCCACCGGGGAGCTGTTTTTT
.,TRBD1,TRBJ2-7,TRBV6-6,CASSSGTGFTYEQYF,TGTGCCAGCAGCTCGGGGACAGGTTTCACCTACGAGCAGTACTTC
.,.,TRBJ2-3,TRBV7-2,CASSLQAGHTDTQYF,TGTGCCAGCAGCTTACAAGCGGGACACACAGATACGCAGTATTTT
.,TRBD2,TRBJ2-1,TRBV11-2,CASSLYSGALSYNEQFF,TGTGCCAGCAGCCTGTATAGCGGGGCCCTGTCCTACAATGAGCAGTTCTTC
.,.,TRBJ1-4,TRBV6-6,CASSYSRTANEKLFF,TGTGCCAGCAGTTACTCAAGGACAGCTAATGAAAAACTGTTTTTT
.,TRBD1,TRBJ2-5,TRBV5-5,CASTRTGKETQYF,TGTGCCAGCACCCGGACAGGGAAAGAGACCCAGTACTTC